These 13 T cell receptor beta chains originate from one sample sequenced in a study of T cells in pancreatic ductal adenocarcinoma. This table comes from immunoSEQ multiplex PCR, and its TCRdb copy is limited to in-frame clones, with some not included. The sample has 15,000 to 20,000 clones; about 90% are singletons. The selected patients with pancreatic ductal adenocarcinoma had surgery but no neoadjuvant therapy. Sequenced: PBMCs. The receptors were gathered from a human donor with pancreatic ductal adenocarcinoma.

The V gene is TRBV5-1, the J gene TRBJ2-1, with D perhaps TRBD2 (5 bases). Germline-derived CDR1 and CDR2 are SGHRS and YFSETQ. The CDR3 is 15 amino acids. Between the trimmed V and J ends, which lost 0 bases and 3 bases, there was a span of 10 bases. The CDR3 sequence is CASSLEASYYNEQFF. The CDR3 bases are TGCGCCAGCAGCTTGGAGGCTAGCTACTACAATGAGCAGTTCTTC.

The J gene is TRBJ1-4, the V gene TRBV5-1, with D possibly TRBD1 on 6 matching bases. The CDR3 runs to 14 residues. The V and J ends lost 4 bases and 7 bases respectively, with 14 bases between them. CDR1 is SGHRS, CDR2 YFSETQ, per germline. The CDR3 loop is CASSLGQRVEKLFF. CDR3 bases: TGCGCCAGCAGCCTCGGACAGCGAGTTGAAAAACTGTTTTTT.

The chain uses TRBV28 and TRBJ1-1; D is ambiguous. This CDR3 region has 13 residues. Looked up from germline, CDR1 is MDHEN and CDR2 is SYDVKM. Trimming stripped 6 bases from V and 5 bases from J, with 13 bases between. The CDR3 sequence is CASSRESGTEAFF. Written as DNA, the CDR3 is TGTGCCAGCAGCAGAGAATCGGGGACTGAAGCTTTCTTT.

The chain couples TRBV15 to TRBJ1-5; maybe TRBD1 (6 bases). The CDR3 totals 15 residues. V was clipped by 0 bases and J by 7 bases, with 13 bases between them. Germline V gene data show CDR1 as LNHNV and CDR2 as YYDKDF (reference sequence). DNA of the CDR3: TGTGCCACCAGCAGAGATCAAGGGGGTCTCCAGCCCCAGCATTTT. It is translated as CATSRDQGGLQPQHF.

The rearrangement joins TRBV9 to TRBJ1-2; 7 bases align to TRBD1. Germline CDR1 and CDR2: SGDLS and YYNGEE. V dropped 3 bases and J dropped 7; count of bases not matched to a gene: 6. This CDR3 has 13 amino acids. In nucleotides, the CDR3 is TGTGCCAGCAGCGCAGGTACAGGGGTTGGCTACACCTTC. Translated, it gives CASSAGTGVGYTF.

CDR3 sequence: CASSDTSSNQPQHF. The DNA for the CDR3 is TGTGCCAGCAGTGACACATCTAGCAATCAGCCCCAGCATTTT. The V and J genes are TRBV2 and TRBJ1-5; D is unresolved. Germline values: CDR1 SNHLY, CDR2 FYNNEI. V lost 3 bases, J lost 0 bases, and 6 bases lay in between. The CDR3 covers 14 residues.

Here the CDR3 reads CASSLDALGVAPGFF. The CDR3 region has the DNA TGTGCCAGCAGCTTAGACGCCCTCGGAGTCGCCCCCGGGTTCTTC. V is TRBV7-6 and J is TRBJ2-1, with D unclear. The V end lost 1 base, the J end lost 15 bases, and 22 bases lay between the germline ends. CDR1 is SGHVS, CDR2 FNYEAQ, per germline. The CDR3 length is 15 residues. The full variable domain, its missing parts supplied by reference TRBV7-6 and TRBJ2-1, is GAGVSQSPRYKVTKRGQDVALRCDPISGHVSLYWYRQALGQGPEFLTYFNYEAQQDKSGLPNDRFSAERPEGSISTLTIQRTEQRDSAMYRCASSLDALGVAPGFFGPGTRLTVL.

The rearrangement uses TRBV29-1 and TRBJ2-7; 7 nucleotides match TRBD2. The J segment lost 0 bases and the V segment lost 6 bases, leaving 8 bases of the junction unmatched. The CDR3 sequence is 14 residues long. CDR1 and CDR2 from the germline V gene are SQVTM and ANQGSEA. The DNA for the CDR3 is TGCAGCGTGGGTCTAGCGGATAGCTCCTACGAGCAGTACTTC. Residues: CSVGLADSSYEQYF.

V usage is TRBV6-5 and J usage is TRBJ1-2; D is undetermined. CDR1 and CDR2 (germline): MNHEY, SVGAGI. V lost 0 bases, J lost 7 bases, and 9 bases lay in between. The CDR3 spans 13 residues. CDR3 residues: CASSYSAVSGYTF. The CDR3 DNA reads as TGTGCCAGCAGTTACTCGGCGGTTTCTGGCTACACCTTC.

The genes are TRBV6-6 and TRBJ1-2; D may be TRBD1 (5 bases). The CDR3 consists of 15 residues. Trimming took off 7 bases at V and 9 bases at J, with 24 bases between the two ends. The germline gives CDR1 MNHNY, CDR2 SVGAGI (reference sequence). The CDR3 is CASTGLSGVKMSYTF. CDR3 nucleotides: TGTGCCAGCACGGGCCTTTCGGGGGTAAAGATGAGCTACACCTTC.

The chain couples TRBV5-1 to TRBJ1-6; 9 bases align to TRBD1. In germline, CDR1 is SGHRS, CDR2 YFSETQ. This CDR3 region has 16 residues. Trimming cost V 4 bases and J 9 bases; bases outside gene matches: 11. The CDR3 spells CASSPGDRATTSPLHF. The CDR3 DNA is TGCGCCAGCAGCCCCGGGGACAGGGCTACCACTTCACCCCTCCACTTT. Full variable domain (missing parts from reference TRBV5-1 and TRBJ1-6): KAGVTQTPRYLIKTRGQQVTLSCSPISGHRSVSWYQQTPGQGLQFLFEYFSETQRNKGNFPGRFSGRQFSNSRSEMNVSTLELGDSALYLCASSPGDRATTSPLHFGNGTRLTVT.

The CDR3 region has the DNA TGCGCCAGCAGCTTGGGACAGTTTGCTGAAGCTTTCTTT. It is translated as CASSLGQFAEAFF. The V gene is TRBV5-1, the J gene TRBJ1-1; a weak D match, TRBD1 (5 bases). CDR3 length: 13 amino acids. V was cut by 0 bases and J by 6 bases, with 9 bases left in between. From germline, CDR1 is SGHRS and CDR2 YFSETQ.

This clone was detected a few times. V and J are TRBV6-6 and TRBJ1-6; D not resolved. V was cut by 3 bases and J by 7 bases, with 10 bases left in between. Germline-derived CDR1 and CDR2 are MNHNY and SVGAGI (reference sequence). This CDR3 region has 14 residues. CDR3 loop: CASSYLVENSPLHF. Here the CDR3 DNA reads TGTGCCAGCAGTTATTTGGTGGAGAATTCACCCCTCCACTTT.